This T cell receptor (beta chain) was identified in a study of identical twins. TCRdb fed the 5' RACE reads into MiXCR, producing one record per CDR3 protein. The sample holds 1.5 million to 2 million distinct CDR3 sequences; around 33% are singletons and the top ten take about 0.3%. This clonotype showed up just a few times. The antigen is undetermined. The germline V and J ends were trimmed by 5 bases and 5 bases, with 18 bases remaining between them. The length of the CDR3 is 15 residues. Notes on the study in general: Cord blood beta clonotypes that were abundant carried fewer insertions, and memory repertoires showed no such trend.

Sequenced material: cord blood. The J gene is TRBJ1-2, the V gene TRBV12-3 or TRBV12-4; D is ambiguous. The receptor was isolated from a newborn girl in good health. DNA for the CDR3: TGTGCCAGCAGTCCCCCGGGCCCTCCACGATATGGCTACACCTTC. It is translated as CASSPPGPPRYGYTF.